This T cell receptor (beta chain) stems from a study of shared T cell receptors in the human thymus. Germline assignment: CDR1 MDHEN and CDR2 SYDVKM. V lost 8 bases, J lost 6 bases, and 17 bases stayed unmatched. The CDR3 is made up of 17 amino acids. Assay used: immunoSEQ multiplex PCR; TCRdb lists only in-frame clones, some missing. The sample holds almost 550,000 clones, 75% to 80% seen once. These data also formed part of another study, on human thymus T cells. That work contributes: The donor group consisted of healthy Finnish infants who were having corrective surgery for congenital heart defects. Corrective cardiac surgery supplied the resected thymus tissue. Within thymic and blood repertoires, V and J gene usage appeared to be biased. Related research described thymic repertoires that were highly overlapping among unrelated individuals.

The sample comprised thymocytes. V and J are TRBV28 and TRBJ2-2; 8 bases agree with TRBD1. This receptor was obtained from a boy under three years old with a congenital heart defect. In DNA form, the CDR3 reads TGTGCCAGCCGAAGCCGTGGCGGACAGGGAATCCCCGGGGAGCTGTTTTTT. Translated: CASRSRGGQGIPGELFF.